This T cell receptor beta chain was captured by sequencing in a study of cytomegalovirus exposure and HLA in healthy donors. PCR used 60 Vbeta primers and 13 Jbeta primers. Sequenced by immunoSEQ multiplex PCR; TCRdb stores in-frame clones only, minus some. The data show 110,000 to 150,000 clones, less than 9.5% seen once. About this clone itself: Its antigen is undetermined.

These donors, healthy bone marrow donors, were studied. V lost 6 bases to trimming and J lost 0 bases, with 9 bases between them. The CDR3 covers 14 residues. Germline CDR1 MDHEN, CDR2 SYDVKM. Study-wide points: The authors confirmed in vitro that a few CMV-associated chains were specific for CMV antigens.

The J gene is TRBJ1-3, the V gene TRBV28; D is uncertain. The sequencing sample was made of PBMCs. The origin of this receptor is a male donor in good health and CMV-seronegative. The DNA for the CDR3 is TGTGCCAGCAGCCCGACGGGCTCTGGAAACACCATATATTTT. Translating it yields CASSPTGSGNTIYF.